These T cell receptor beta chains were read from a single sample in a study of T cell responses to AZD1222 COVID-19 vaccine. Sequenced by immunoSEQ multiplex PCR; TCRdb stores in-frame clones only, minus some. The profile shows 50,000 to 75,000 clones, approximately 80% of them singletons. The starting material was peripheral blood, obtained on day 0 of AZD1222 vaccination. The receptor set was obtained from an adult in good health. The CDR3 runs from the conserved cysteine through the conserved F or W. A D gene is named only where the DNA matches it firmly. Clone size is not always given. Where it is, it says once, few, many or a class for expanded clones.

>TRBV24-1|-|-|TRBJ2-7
TGTGCCACCAGTGATTTGAACCGCCCCCACGAGCAGTACTTC
CATSDLNRPHEQYF
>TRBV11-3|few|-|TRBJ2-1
TGTGCCAGCAGCCCCGGGGCCAATGAGCAGTTCTTC
CASSPGANEQFF
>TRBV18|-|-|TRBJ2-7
TGTGCCAGCTCGTTGGCAGAAACCGCCTACGAGCAGTACTTC
CASSLAETAYEQYF
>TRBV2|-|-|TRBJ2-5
TGTGCCAGCAGTGAAGCGGGCCGGGGAGGAGAGACCCAGTACTTC
CASSEAGRGGETQYF
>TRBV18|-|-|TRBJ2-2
TGTGCCAGCTCACCCCGAATGGGTAACACCGGGGAGCTGTTTTTT
CASSPRMGNTGELFF
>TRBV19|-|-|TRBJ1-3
TGTGCCAGTAGACAGAACTCTGGAAACACCATATATTTT
CASRQNSGNTIYF
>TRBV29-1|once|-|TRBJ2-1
TGCAGCGGGGGCCTGTCCTACAATGAGCAGTTCTTC
CSGGLSYNEQFF
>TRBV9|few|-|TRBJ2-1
TGTGCCAGCAGCACCCCCGGAGGGGCGACAGACAACCACTACAATGAGCAGTTCTTC
CASSTPGGATDNHYNEQFF
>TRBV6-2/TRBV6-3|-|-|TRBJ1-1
TGTGCCAGCAGTTATTTGAGGGACACTGAAGCTTTCTTT
CASSYLRDTEAFF
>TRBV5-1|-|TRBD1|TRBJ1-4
TGCGCCAGCAGCTTGGAGGGGACAGGGGATGAAAAACTGTTTTTT
CASSLEGTGDEKLFF
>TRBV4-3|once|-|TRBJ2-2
TGCGCCAGCAGCCAAGATGGTAGGGGGGCGAACACCGGGGAGCTGTTTTTT
CASSQDGRGANTGELFF
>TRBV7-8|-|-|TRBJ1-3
TGTGCCAGCAGCTTAGGGCCGGCCGGGGGCTCTTCTGGAAACACCATATATTTT
CASSLGPAGGSSGNTIYF
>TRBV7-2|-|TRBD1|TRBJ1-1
TGTGCCAGCAGCTTAGAGGGAAAGGTGACAGGGGGCGCAGGGACTGAAGCTTTCTTT
CASSLEGKVTGGAGTEAFF
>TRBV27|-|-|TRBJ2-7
TGTGCCAGCAGTCTTTCCCCCATCTACGAGCAGTACTTC
CASSLSPIYEQYF
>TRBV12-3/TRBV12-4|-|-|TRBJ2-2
TGTGCCAGCAGCGGAAACACCGGGGAGCTGTTTTTT
CASSGNTGELFF
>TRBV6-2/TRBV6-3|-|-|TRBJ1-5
TGTGCCAGCAGTGACTGGGGCGGGGGCAATCAGCCCCAGCATTTT
CASSDWGGGNQPQHF
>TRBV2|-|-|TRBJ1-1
TGTGCCAGCAGTGATGCCCTCGGGACCCTCACTGAAGCTTTCTTT
CASSDALGTLTEAFF
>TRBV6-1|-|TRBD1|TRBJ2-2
TGTGCCAGCAGTGATGGGACAGGGGACGGGGAGCTGTTTTTT
CASSDGTGDGELFF
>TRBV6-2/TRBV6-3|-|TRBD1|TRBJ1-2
TGTGCCAGCAGCCGAGGACAGGGCGGGACGGGCTACACCTTC
CASSRGQGGTGYTF
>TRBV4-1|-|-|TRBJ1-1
TGCGCCAGCAGCCAAGGGTTATCGCAGGGGCCATCGAGACACACTGAAGCTTTCTTT
CASSQGLSQGPSRHTEAFF
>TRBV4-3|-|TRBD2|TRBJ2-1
TGCGCCAGCAGCCAAGATTTGGCTAGCGGGGGGTTCTACAATGAGCAGTTCTTC
CASSQDLASGGFYNEQFF
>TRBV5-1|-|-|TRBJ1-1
TGCGCCAGGAGAAGCACGGCAGATAGACCCATGAACACTGAAGCTTTCTTT
CARRSTADRPMNTEAFF
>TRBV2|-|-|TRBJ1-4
TGTGCCAGCAGACAGGACGGTGAAAAACTGTTTTTT
CASRQDGEKLFF
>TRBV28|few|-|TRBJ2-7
TGTGCCAGCAGTTCTAGGGTCAAAGCCTACGAGCAGTACTTC
CASSSRVKAYEQYF